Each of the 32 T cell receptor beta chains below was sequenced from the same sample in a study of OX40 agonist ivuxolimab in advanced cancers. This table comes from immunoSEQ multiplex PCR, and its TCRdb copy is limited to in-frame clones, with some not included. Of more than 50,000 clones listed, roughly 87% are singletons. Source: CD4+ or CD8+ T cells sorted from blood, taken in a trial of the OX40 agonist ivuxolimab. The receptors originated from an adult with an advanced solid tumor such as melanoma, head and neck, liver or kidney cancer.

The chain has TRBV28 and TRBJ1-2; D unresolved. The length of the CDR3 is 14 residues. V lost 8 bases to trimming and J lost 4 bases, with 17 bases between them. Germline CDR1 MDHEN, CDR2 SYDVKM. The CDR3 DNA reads TGTGCCAGCCACTCAACCGGGGTGAGCTATGGCTACACCTTC. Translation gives CASHSTGVSYGYTF.

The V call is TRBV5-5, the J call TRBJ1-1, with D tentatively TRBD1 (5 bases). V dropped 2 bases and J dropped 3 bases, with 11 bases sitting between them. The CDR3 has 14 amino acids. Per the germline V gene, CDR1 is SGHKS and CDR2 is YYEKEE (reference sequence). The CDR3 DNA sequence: TGTGCCAGCAGCTTCATGGGGGGAGACACTGAAGCTTTCTTT. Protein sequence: CASSFMGGDTEAFF.

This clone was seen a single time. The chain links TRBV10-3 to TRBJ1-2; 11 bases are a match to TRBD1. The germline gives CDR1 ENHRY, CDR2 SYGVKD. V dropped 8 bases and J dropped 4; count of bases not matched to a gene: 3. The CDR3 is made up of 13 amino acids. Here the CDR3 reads CAICGTGGYGYTF. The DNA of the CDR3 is TGTGCCATCTGCGGGACAGGGGGCTATGGCTACACCTTC.

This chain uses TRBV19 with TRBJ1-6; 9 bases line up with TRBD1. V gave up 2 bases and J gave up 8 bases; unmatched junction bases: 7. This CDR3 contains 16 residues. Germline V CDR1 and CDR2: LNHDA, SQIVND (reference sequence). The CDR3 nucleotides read TGTGCCAGTAGTATATTCGGACAGGGGTTCGATTCACCCCTCCACTTT. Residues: CASSIFGQGFDSPLHF.

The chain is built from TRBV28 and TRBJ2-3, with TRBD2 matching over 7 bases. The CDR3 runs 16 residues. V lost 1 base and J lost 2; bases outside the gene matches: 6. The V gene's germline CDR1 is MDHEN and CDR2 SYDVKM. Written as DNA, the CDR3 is TGTGCCAGCAGTTTATTGAGCGGGGCTTCCACAGATACGCAGTATTTT. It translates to CASSLLSGASTDTQYF. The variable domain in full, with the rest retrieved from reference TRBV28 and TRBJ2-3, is DVKVTQSSRYLVKRTGEKVFLECVQDMDHENMFWYRQDPGLGLRLIYFSYDVKMKEKGDIPEGYSVSREKKERFSLILESASTNQTSMYLCASSLLSGASTDTQYFGPGTRLTVL.

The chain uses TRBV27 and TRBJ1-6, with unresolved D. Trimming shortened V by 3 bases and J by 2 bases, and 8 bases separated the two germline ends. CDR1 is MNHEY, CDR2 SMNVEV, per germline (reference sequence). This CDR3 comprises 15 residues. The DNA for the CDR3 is TGTGCCAGCAGTTTGAGATCAACCTATAATTCACCCCTCCACTTT. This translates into CASSLRSTYNSPLHF.

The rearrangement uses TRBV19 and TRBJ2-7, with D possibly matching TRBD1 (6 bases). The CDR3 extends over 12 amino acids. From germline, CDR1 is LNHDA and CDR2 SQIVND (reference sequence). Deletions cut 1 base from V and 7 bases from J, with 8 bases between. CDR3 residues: CASSIGQGEQYF. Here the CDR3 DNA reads TGTGCCAGTAGTATAGGCCAGGGGGAGCAGTACTTC.

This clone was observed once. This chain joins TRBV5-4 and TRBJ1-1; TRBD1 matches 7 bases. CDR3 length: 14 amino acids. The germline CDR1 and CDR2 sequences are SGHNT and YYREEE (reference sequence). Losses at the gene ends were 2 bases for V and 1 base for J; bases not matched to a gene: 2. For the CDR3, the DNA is TGTGCCAGCAGCTTAGGGGGCCGGAACACTGAAGCTTTCTTT. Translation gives CASSLGGRNTEAFF. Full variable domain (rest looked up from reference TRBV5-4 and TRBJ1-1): ETGVTQSPTHLIKTRGQQVTLRCSSQSGHNTVSWYQQALGQGPQFIFQYYREEENGRGNFPPRFSGLQFPNYSSELNVNALELDDSALYLCASSLGGRNTEAFFGQGTRLTVV.

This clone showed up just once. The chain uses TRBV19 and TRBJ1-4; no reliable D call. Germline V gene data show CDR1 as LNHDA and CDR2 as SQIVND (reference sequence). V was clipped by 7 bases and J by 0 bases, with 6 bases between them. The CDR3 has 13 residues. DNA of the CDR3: TGTGCCAGTACCCGTGCAACTAATGAAAAACTGTTTTTT. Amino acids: CASTRATNEKLFF.

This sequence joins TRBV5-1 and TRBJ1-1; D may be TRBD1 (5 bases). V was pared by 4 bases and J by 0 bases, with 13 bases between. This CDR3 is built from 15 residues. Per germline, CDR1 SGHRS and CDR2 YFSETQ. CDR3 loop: CASSPQQGVNTEAFF. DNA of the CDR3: TGCGCCAGCAGCCCCCAGCAGGGAGTGAACACTGAAGCTTTCTTT.

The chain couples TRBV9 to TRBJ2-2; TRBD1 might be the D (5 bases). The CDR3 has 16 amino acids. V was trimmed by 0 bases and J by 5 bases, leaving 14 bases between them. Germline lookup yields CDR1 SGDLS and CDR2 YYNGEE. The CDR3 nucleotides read TGTGCCAGCAGCGTAGGCGGCAGGGCCCCTACCGGGGAGCTGTTTTTT. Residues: CASSVGGRAPTGELFF.

The CDR3 DNA follows: TGTGCCAGTAGTATGTTGGGGGCCACGGAGTACGAGCAGTACTTC. Translated, it gives CASSMLGATEYEQYF. J is TRBJ2-7 and V is TRBV19; D is possibly TRBD1 (6 bases). In germline, CDR1 is LNHDA, CDR2 SQIVND (reference sequence). This CDR3 comprises 15 residues. Trimming stripped 3 bases from V and 4 bases from J, with 16 bases between.

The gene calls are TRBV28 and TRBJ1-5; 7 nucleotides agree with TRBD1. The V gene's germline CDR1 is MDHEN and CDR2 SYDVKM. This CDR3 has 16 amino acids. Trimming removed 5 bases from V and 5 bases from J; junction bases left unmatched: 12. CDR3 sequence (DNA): TGTGCCAGCAGTATCCGGAACAGGGGAAGTTATCAGCCCCAGCATTTT. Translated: CASSIRNRGSYQPQHF.

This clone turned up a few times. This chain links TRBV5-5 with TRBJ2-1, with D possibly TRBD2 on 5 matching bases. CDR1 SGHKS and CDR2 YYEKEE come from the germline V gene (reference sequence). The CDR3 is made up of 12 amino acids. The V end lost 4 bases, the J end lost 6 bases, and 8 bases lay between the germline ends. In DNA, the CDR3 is TGTGCCAGCAGCGGCGGACTCAATGAGCAGTTCTTC. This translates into CASSGGLNEQFF.

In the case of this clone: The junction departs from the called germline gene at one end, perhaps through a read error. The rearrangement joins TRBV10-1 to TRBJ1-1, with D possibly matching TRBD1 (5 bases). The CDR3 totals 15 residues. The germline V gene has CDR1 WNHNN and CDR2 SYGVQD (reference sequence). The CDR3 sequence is CASSGGAQQNAEAFF. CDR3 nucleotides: TGCGCCAGCAGTGGTGGGGCCCAACAGAACGCTGAAGCTTTCTTT.

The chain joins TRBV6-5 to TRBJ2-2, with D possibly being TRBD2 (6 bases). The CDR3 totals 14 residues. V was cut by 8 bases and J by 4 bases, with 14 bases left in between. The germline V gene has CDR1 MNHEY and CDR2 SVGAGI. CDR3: CASYEGLSTGELFF. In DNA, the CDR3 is TGTGCCAGCTATGAGGGACTGAGCACCGGGGAGCTGTTTTTT.

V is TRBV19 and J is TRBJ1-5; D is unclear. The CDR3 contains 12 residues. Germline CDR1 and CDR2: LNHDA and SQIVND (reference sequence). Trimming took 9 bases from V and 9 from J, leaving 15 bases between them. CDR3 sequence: CASQRARAPQHF. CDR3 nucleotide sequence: TGTGCCAGCCAGAGGGCCCGGGCGCCCCAGCATTTT.

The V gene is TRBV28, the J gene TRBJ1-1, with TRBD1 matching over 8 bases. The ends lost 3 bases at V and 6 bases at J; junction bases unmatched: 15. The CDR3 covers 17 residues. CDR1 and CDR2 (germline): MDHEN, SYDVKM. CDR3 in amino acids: CASSLKSDRASQAEAFF. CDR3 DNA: TGTGCCAGCAGTTTGAAGTCGGACAGGGCCTCTCAGGCTGAAGCTTTCTTT. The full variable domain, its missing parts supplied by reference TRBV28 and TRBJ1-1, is DVKVTQSSRYLVKRTGEKVFLECVQDMDHENMFWYRQDPGLGLRLIYFSYDVKMKEKGDIPEGYSVSREKKERFSLILESASTNQTSMYLCASSLKSDRASQAEAFFGQGTRLTVV.

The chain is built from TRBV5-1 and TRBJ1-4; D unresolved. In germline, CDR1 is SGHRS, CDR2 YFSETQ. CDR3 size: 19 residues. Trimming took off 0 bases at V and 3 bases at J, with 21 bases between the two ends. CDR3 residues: CASSLASSPANMPNEKLFF. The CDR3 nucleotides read TGCGCCAGCAGCTTGGCTAGCAGCCCAGCTAATATGCCTAATGAAAAACTGTTTTTT. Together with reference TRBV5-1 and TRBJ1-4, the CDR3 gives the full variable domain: KAGVTQTPRYLIKTRGQQVTLSCSPISGHRSVSWYQQTPGQGLQFLFEYFSETQRNKGNFPGRFSGRQFSNSRSEMNVSTLELGDSALYLCASSLASSPANMPNEKLFFGSGTQLSVL.

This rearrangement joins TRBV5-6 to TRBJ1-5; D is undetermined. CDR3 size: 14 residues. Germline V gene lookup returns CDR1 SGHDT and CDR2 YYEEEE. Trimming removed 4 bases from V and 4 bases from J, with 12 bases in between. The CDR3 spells CASSQIWSNQPQHF. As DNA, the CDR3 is TGTGCCAGCAGCCAGATATGGTCTAATCAGCCCCAGCATTTT.

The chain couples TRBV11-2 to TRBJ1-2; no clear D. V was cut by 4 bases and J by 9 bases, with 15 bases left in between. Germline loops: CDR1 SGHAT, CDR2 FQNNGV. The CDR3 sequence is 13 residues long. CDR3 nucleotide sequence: TGTGCCAGCAGCTATGGTCCACCTGGACGCTACACCTTC. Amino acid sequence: CASSYGPPGRYTF.

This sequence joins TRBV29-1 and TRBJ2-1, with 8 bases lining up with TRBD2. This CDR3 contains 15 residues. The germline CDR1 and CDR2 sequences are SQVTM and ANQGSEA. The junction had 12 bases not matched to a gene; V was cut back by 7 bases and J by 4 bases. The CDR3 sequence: CSARQTSGAYNEQFF. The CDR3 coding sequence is TGCAGCGCTCGACAAACTAGCGGAGCATACAATGAGCAGTTCTTC.

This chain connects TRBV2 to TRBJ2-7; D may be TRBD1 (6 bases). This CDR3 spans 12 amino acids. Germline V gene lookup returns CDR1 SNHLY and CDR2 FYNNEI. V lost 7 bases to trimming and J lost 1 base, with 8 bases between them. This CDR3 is CASNRGSYEQYF. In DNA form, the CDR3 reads TGTGCCAGCAATAGGGGGTCCTACGAGCAGTACTTC.

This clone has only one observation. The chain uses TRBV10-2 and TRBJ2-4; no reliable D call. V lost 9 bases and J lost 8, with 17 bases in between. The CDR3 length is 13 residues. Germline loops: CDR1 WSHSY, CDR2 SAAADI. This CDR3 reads CASKNPAVDIQYF. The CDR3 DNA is TGCGCCAGTAAAAACCCGGCGGTGGACATTCAGTACTTC.

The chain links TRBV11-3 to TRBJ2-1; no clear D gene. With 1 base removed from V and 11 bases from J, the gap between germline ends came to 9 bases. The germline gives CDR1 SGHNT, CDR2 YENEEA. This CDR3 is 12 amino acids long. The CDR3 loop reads CASSLGARKQFF. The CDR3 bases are TGTGCCAGCAGCTTAGGAGCTAGGAAGCAGTTCTTC.

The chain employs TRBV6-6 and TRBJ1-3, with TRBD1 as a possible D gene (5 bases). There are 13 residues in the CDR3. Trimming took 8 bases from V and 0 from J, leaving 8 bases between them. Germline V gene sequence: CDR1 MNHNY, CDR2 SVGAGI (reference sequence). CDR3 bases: TGTGCCAGCGGAGGGGCCTCTGGAAACACCATATATTTT. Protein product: CASGGASGNTIYF.

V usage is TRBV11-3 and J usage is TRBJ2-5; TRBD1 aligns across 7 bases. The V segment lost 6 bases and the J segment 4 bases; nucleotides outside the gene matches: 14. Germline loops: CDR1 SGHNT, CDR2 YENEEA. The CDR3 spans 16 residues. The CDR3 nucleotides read TGTGCCAGCAGTGAAACCGGGACAGCCCGAGGAGAGACCCAGTACTTC. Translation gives CASSETGTARGETQYF.

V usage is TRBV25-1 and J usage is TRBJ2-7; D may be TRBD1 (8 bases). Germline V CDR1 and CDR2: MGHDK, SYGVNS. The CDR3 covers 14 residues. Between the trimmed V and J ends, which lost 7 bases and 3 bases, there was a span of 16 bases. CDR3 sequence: CASTSTGEGYEQYF. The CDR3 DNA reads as TGTGCCAGCACTTCGACAGGGGAGGGCTACGAGCAGTACTTC.

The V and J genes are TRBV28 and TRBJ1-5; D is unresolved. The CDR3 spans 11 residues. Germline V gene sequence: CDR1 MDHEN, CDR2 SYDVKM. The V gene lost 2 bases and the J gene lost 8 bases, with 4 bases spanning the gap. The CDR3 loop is CASSLEEPQHF. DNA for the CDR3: TGTGCCAGCAGTTTAGAGGAGCCCCAGCATTTT.

The CDR3, as DNA: TGTGCCAGCAGCTTAGCGATCACTGAAGCTTTCTTT. It is translated as CASSLAITEAFF. The J gene is TRBJ1-1, the V gene TRBV7-8; D is unresolved. CDR3 length equals 12 residues. V was shortened by 0 bases and J by 4 bases, with 3 bases between the two germline ends. Germline V CDR1 and CDR2: SGHVS, FQNEAQ. The full variable domain, completed using reference TRBV7-8 and TRBJ1-1, is GAGVSQSPRYKVAKRGQDVALRCDPISGHVSLFWYQQALGQGPEFLTYFQNEAQLDKSGLPSDRFFAERPEGSVSTLKIQRTQQEDSAVYLCASSLAITEAFFGQGTRLTVV.

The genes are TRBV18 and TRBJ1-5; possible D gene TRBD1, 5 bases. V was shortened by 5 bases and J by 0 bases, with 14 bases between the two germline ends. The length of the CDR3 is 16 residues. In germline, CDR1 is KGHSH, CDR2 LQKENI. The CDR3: CASSFRKGDSNQPQHF. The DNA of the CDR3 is TGTGCCAGCTCATTTCGAAAAGGGGATAGCAATCAGCCCCAGCATTTT.

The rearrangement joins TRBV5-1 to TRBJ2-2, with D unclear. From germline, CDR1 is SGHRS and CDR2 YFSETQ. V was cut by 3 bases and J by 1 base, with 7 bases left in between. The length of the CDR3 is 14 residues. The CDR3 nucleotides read TGCGCCAGCAGCTGGCAGTTGAACACCGGGGAGCTGTTTTTT. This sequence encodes CASSWQLNTGELFF.